This T cell receptor beta chain was recovered during a study of T cells after yellow fever vaccination. Overall study results and limits: The booster saw the reappearance of most primary-vaccination clones (roughly 96% CD4, roughly 87% CD8).

TCRdb re-called the 5' RACE reads with MiXCR, one entry per CDR3 protein. The sample includes hundreds of thousands of distinct CDR3 sequences, around 12% of them seen just once. This clonotype was seen a handful of times. What it recognizes is unknown. The sequencing here drew on CD4+ T cells sorted from PBMCs, taken 15 days after the yellow fever booster vaccination. This sequence was found in a man aged 18-30 years who received the YFV17D yellow fever vaccine.

The CDR3 protein is CASTRREGISPLHF. The CDR3 nucleotides read TGTGCCAGCACTCGAAGGGAGGGGATTTCACCCCTCCACTTT. This chain links TRBV6-2 or TRBV6-3 with TRBJ1-6, with a possible D match to TRBD1 (5 bases). V was clipped by 7 bases and J by 9 bases, with 16 bases between them. This CDR3 has 14 amino acids. The germline V gene has CDR1 MNHEY and CDR2 SVGEGT.